This TCR beta chain was captured in a study of long-term antiretroviral therapy in people with HIV. General study results and limits: Clones showing expansion before ART dominated the repertoire at all time points. Once patients were on ART, diversity went higher but still fell short of transplant donor controls.

A remark on this clone: The antigen remains undetermined.

CDR3 length: 18 residues. Germline-derived CDR1 and CDR2 are ENHRY and SYGVKD. Losses at the gene ends were 6 bases for V and 0 bases for J; bases not matched to a gene: 10. immunoSEQ v3.0 was run at survey level. The protocol was immunoSEQ multiplex PCR, while the TCRdb copy is restricted to in-frame clones and leaves out a portion. The sample has about 23,000 clones, over 70% seen once. The receptor comes from a man aged 25-45 years with HIV. The rearrangement links TRBV10-3 to TRBJ1-5; 11 positions match TRBD1. The sequencing used unsorted PBMCs, collected around 4.3 years after starting antiretroviral therapy. CDR3 region: CAISSGTGGSYSNQPQHF. Written as DNA, the CDR3 is TGTGCCATCAGCTCCGGGACAGGGGGTTCATATAGCAATCAGCCCCAGCATTTT.